This TCR beta chain was documented in a study of human T cells and chemical hapten exposure. Using its own MiXCR run on the RACE reads, TCRdb lists one record per CDR3 protein. Counted here are under 450,000 distinct CDR3 sequences, approximately 5.1% occurring once; the ten biggest clones make up 2% to 2.5%. The CDR3 contains 15 residues. The germline V gene has CDR1 SGHAT and CDR2 FQNNGV. V shed 6 bases and J shed 4 bases, with 17 bases lying between them. The time point here: patch test 1, 2 weeks after DPC sensitization. Sample treatment: therapeutic diphenylcyclopropenone sensitization with weekly scalp DPC. Only a few counts were recorded for this clonotype.

This receptor was obtained from a woman between 50 and 59 years old with alopecia areata. Some clones in this sample may be carry-over from other donors' samples. The specimen comprised whole blood, sampled in connection with sensitization to the hapten diphenylcyclopropenone (DPC). The V call is TRBV11-2, the J call TRBJ2-3, with D tentatively TRBD2 (6 bases). For the CDR3, the DNA is TGTGCCAGCAGACCACAGACTAGATCAGCAGATACGCAGTATTTT. It codes for CASRPQTRSADTQYF.